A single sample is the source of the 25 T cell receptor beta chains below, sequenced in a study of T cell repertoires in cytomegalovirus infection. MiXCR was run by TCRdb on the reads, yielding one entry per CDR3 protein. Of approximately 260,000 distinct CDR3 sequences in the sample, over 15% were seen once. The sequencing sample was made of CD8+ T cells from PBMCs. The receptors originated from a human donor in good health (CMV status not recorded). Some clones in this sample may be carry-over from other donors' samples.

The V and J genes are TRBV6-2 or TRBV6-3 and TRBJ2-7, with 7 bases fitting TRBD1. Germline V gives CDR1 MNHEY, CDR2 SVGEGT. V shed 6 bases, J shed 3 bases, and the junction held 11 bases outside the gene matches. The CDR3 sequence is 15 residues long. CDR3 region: CASRNNRGSGYEQYF. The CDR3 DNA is TGTGCCAGCAGGAACAACAGGGGTTCAGGCTACGAGCAGTACTTC.

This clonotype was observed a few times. This CDR3 is CASSFMGGELFF. Here the CDR3 DNA reads TGTGCCAGCAGTTTCATGGGTGGGGAGCTGTTTTTT. The chain carries TRBV27 and TRBJ2-2; D not resolved. The CDR3 length is 12 residues. Looked up from germline, CDR1 is MNHEY and CDR2 is SMNVEV (reference sequence). Trimming cost V 3 bases and J 8 bases, with 7 bases left between them.

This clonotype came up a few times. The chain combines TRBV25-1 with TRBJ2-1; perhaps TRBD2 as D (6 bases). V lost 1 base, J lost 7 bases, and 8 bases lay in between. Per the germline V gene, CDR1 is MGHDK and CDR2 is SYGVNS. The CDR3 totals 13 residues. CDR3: CASSELEGNEQFF. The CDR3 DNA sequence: TGTGCCAGCAGTGAATTGGAGGGGAATGAGCAGTTCTTC. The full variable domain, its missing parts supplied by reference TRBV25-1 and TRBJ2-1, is EADIYQTPRYLVIGTGKKITLECSQTMGHDKMYWYQQDPGMELHLIHYSYGVNSTEKGDLSSESTVSRIRTEHFPLTLESARPSHTSQYLCASSELEGNEQFFGPGTRLTVL.

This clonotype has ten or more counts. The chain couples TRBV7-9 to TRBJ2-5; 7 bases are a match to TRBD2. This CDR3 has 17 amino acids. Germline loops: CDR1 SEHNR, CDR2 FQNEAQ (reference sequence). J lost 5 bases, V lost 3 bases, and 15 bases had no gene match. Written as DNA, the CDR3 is TGTGCCAGCAGCTTGGGGGGGTCCGGGGGTCTATACGAGACCCAGTACTTC. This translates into CASSLGGSGGLYETQYF.

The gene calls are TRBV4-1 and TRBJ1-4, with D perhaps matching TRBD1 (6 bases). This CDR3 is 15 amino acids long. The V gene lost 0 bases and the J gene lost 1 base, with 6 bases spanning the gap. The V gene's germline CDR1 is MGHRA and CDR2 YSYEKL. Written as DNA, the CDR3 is TGCGCCAGCAGCCAAGAAGGGGGAACTAATGAAAAACTGTTTTTT. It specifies CASSQEGGTNEKLFF.

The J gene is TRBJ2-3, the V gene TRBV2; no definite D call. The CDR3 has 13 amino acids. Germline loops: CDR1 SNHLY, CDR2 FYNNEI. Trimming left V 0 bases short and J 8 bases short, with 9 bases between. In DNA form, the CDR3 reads TGTGCCAGCAGTGAAGCGTACTCCATTACGCAGTATTTT. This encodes CASSEAYSITQYF. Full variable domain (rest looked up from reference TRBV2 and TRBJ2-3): EPEVTQTPSHQVTQMGQEVILRCVPISNHLYFYWYRQILGQKVEFLVSFYNNEISEKSEIFDDQFSVERPDGSNFTLKIRSTKLEDSAMYFCASSEAYSITQYFGPGTRLTVL.

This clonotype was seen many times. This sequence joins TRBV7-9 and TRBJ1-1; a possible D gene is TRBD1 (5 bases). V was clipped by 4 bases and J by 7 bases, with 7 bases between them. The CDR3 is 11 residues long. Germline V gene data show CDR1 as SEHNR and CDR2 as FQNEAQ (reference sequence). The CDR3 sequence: CASSWGHEAFF. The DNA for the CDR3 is TGTGCCAGCAGCTGGGGCCATGAAGCTTTCTTT.

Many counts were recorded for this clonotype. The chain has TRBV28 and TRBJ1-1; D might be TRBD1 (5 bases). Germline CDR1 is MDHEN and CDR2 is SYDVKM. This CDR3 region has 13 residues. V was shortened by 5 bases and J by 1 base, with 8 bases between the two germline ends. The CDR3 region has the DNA TGTGCCAGCAGTACAGGACAGAACACTGAAGCTTTCTTT. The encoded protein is CASSTGQNTEAFF.

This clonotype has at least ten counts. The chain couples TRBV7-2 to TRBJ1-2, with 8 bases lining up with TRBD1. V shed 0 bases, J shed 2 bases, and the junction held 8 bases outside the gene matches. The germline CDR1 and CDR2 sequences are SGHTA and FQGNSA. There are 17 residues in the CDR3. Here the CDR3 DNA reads TGTGCCAGCAGCTTAGCCCAGGGGGCCGAACTAAACTATGGCTACACCTTC. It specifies CASSLAQGAELNYGYTF.

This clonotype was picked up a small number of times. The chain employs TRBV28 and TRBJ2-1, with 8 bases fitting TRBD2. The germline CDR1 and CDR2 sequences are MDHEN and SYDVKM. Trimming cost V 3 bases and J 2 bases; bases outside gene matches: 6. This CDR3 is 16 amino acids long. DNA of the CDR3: TGTGCCAGCAGTTTCTCTTTAGCGGGGACCTACAATGAGCAGTTCTTC. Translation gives CASSFSLAGTYNEQFF.

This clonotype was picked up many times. The CDR3 bases are TGTGCCAGCAGCCTTTGGACAGGGGGAGACTATGGCTACACCTTC. Its translation is CASSLWTGGDYGYTF. The genes are TRBV7-6 and TRBJ1-2; the match to TRBD1 covers 10 bases. CDR1 and CDR2 (germline): SGHVS, FNYEAQ. The length of the CDR3 is 15 residues. The ends lost 5 bases at V and 3 bases at J; junction bases unmatched: 6. Variable domain in full (rest from reference TRBV7-6 and TRBJ1-2): GAGVSQSPRYKVTKRGQDVALRCDPISGHVSLYWYRQALGQGPEFLTYFNYEAQQDKSGLPNDRFSAERPEGSISTLTIQRTEQRDSAMYRCASSLWTGGDYGYTFGSGTRLTVV.

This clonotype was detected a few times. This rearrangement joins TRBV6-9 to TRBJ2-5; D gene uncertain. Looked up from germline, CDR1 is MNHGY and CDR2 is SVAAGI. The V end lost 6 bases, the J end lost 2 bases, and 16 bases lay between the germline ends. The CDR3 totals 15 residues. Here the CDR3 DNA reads TGTGCCAGCAGCCTACCGTCTGCAGAGCAAGAGACCCAGTACTTC. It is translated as CASSLPSAEQETQYF.

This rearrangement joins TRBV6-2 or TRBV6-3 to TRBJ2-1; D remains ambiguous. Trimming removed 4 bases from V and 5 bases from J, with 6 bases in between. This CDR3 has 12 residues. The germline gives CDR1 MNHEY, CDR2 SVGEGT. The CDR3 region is CASSFQHNEQFF. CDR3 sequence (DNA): TGTGCCAGCAGTTTTCAACACAATGAGCAGTTCTTC.

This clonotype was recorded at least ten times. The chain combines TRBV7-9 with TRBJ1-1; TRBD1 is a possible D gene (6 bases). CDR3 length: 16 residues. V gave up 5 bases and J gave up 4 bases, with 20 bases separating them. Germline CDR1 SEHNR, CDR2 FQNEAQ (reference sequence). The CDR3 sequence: CASSPPHRGLGTEAFF. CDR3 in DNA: TGTGCCAGCAGCCCACCACACCGGGGGCTGGGCACTGAAGCTTTCTTT.

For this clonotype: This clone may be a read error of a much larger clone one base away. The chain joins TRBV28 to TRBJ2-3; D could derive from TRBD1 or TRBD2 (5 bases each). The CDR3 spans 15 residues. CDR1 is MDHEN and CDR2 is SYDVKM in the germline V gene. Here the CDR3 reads CDSSLGERFTDTQYF. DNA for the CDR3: TGTGACAGCAGTTTGGGGGAGAGATTCACAGATACGCAGTATTTT.

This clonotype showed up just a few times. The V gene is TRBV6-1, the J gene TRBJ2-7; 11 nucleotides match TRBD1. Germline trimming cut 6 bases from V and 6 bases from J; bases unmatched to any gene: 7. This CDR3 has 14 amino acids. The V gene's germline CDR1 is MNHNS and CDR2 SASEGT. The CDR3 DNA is TGTGCCAGCAGCTTCGGGACAGGGGGATCCGAGCAGTACTTC. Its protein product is CASSFGTGGSEQYF.

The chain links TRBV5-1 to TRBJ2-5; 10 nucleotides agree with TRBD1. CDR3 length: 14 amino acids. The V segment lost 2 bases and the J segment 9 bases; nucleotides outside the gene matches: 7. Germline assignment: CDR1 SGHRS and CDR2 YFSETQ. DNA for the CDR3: TGCGCCAGCAGCTTCTCCGGGACAGGGGAGGCCCAGTACTTC. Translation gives CASSFSGTGEAQYF.

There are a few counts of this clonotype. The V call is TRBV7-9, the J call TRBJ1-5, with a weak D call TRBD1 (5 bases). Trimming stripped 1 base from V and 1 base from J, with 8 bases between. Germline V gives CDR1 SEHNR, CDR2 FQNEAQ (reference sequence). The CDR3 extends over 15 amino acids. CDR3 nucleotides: TGTGCCAGCAGCTTAGAGGGGATGAGCAATCAGCCCCAGCATTTT. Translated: CASSLEGMSNQPQHF.

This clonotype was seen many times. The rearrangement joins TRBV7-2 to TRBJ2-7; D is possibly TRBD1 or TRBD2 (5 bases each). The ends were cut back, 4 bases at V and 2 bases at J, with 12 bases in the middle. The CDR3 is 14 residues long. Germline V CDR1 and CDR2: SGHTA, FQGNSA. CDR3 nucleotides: TGTGCCAGCAGCTACAGGCAGGGACCCTACGAGCAGTACTTC. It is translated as CASSYRQGPYEQYF.

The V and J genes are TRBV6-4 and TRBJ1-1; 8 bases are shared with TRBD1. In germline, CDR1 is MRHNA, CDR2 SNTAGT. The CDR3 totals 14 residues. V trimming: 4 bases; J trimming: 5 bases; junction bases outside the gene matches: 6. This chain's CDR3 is CASSAGQGRTEAFF. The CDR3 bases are TGTGCCAGCAGTGCCGGACAGGGTAGGACTGAAGCTTTCTTT.

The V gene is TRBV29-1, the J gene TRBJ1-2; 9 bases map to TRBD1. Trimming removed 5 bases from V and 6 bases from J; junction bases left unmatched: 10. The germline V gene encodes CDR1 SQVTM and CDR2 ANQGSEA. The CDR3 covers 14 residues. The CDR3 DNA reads TGCAGCGTTTATTTGGGACAGGGACCCCATGGCTACACCTTC. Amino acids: CSVYLGQGPHGYTF.

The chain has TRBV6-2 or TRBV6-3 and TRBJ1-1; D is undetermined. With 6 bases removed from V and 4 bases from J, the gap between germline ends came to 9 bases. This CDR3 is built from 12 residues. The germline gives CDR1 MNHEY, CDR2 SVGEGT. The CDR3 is CASSRGFTEAFF. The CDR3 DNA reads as TGTGCCAGCAGCCGGGGATTCACTGAAGCTTTCTTT.

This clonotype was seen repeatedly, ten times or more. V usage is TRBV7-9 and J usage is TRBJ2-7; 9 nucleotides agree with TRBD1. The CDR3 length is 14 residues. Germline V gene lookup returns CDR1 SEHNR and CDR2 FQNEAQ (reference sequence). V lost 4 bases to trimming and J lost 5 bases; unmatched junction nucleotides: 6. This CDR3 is CASSSRTGEDEQYF. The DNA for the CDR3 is TGTGCCAGCAGCTCTCGGACAGGGGAGGACGAGCAGTACTTC.

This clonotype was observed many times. CDR3 in amino acids: CASSFNPSDTQYF. The DNA of the CDR3 is TGTGCCAGCAGCTTCAATCCCTCCGATACGCAGTATTTT. The chain combines TRBV7-3 with TRBJ2-3, with D hard to call. The CDR3 runs 13 residues. Germline CDR1 reads SGHTA; CDR2 reads FQGTGA. V lost 3 bases, J lost 6 bases, and 10 bases lay in between.

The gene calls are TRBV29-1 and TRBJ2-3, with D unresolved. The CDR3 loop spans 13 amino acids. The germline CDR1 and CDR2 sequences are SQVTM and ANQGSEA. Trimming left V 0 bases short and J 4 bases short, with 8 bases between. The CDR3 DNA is TGCAGCGTTGAAGATGATAGCCCAGATACGCAGTATTTT. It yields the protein CSVEDDSPDTQYF.